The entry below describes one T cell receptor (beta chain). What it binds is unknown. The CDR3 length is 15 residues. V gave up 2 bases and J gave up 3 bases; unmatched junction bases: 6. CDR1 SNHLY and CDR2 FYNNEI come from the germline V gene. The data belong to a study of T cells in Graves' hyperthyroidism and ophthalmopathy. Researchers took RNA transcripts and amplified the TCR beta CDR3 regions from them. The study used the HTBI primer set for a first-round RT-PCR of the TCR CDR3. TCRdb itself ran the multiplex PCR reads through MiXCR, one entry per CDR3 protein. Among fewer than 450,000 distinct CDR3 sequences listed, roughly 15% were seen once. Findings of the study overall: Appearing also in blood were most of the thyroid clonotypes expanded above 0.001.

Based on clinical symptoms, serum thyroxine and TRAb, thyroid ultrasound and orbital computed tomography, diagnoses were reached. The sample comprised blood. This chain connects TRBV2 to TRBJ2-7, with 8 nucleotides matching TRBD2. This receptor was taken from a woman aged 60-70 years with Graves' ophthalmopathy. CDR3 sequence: CASSETIAGRYEQYF. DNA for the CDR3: TGTGCCAGCAGTGAAACAATAGCGGGACGCTACGAGCAGTACTTC.